Following are 2 T cell receptor beta chains from one sample sequenced in a study of blood T cell repertoires in COVID-19. Assay used: immunoSEQ multiplex PCR; TCRdb lists only in-frame clones, some missing. The data hold 350,000 to 450,000 clones, with around 83% observed a single time. Material for sequencing was PBMCs or T cells enriched from blood (not recorded which). Receptor source: a woman aged 45 to 65 who had recovered from COVID-19.

The chain is built from TRBV6-6 and TRBJ2-5, with no clear D. Trimming took 6 bases from V and 5 from J, leaving 16 bases between them. This CDR3 is 14 amino acids long. CDR1 MNHNY and CDR2 SVGAGI come from the germline V gene (reference sequence). CDR3 loop: CASSYTLVTETQYF. In DNA, the CDR3 is TGTGCCAGCAGCTACACCCTAGTGACGGAGACCCAGTACTTC.

This chain joins TRBV30 and TRBJ1-1; D perhaps matches TRBD1 (6 bases). V was pared by 1 base and J by 6 bases, with 12 bases between. Germline lookup yields CDR1 GTSNPN and CDR2 SVGIG (reference sequence). The CDR3 runs to 13 residues. The CDR3 is CAWSAQGRAEAFF. The DNA for the CDR3 is TGTGCCTGGAGTGCCCAGGGGAGGGCTGAAGCTTTCTTT.